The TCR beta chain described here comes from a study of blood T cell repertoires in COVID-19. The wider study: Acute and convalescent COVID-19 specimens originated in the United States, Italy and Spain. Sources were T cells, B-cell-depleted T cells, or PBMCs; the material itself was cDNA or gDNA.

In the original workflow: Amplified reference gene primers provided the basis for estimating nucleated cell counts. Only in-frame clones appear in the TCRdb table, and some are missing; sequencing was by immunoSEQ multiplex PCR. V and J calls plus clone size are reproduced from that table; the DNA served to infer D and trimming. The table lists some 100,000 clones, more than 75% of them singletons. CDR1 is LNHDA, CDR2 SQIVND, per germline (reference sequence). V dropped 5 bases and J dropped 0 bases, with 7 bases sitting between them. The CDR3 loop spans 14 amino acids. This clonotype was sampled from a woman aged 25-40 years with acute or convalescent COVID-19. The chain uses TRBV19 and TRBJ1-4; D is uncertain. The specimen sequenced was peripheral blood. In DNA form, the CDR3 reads TGTGCCAGTAGTTTCCCCACAACTAATGAAAAACTGTTTTTT. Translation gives CASSFPTTNEKLFF.